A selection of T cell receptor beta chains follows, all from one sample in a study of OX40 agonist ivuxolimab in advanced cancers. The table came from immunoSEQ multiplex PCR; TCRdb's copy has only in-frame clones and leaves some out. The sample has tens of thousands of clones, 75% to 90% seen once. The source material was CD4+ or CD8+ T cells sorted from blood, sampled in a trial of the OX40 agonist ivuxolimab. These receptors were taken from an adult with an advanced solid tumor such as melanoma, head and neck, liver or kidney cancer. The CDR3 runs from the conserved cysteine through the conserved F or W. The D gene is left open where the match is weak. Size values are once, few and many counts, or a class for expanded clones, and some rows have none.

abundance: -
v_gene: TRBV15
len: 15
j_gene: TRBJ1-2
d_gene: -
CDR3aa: CATSRDGDSNYGYTF
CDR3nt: TGTGCCACCAGCAGAGACGGGGATTCTAACTATGGCTACACCTTC

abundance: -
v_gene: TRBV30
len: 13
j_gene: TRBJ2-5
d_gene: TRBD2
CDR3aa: CAWTTSGSETQYF
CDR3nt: TGTGCCTGGACGACTAGCGGGAGCGAGACCCAGTACTTC

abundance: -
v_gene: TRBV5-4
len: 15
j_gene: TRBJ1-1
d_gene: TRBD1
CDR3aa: CASSMGGQGLAEAFF
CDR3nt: TGTGCCAGCAGCATGGGGGGACAGGGGCTCGCTGAAGCTTTCTTT

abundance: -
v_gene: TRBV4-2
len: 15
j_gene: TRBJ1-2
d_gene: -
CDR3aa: CASSQEPGSTYGYTF
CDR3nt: TGTGCCAGCAGCCAAGAGCCCGGGAGCACCTATGGCTACACCTTC

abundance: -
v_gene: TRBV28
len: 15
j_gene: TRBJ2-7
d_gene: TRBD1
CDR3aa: CASGYYRDSGLEQYF
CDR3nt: TGTGCCAGCGGATATTATAGGGACAGTGGTCTCGAGCAGTACTTC

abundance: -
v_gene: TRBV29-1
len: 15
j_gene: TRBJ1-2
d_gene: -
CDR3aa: CSVEGSLIGDYGYTF
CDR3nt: TGCAGCGTTGAAGGGTCATTAATCGGGGACTATGGCTACACCTTC

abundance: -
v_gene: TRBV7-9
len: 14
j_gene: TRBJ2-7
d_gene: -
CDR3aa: CASTMAGGRNEQYF
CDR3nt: TGTGCCAGCACAATGGCCGGGGGGCGGAACGAGCAGTACTTC

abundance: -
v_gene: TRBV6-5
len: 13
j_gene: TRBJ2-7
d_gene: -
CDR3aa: CASTLSPGDEQYF
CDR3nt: TGTGCCAGCACCCTATCACCGGGGGACGAGCAGTACTTC

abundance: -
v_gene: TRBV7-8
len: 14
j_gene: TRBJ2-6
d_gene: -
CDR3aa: CASSLESGANVLTF
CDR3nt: TGTGCCAGCAGCCTCGAATCTGGGGCCAACGTCCTGACTTTC

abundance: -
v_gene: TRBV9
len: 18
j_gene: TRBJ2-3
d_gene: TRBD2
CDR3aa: CASSVGLAGGPSVNTQYF
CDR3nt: TGTGCCAGCAGCGTAGGACTAGCGGGAGGGCCCTCGGTGAATACGCAGTATTTT

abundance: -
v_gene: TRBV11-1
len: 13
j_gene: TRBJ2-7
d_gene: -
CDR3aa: CASSFKVTYEQYF
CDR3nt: TGTGCCAGCAGCTTTAAGGTTACCTACGAGCAGTACTTC

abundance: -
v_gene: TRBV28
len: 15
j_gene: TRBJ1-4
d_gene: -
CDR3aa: CASTTQGATNEKLFF
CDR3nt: TGTGCCAGCACCACACAGGGTGCAACTAATGAAAAACTGTTTTTT

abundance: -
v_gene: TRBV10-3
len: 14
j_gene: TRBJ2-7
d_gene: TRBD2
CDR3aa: CAISVGTSGDEQYF
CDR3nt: TGTGCCATCAGCGTCGGGACTAGCGGGGACGAGCAGTACTTC

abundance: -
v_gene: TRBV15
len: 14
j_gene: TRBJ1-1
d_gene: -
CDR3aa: CATSTTGQNTEAFF
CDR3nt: TGTGCCACCAGCACTACGGGACAGAACACTGAAGCTTTCTTT

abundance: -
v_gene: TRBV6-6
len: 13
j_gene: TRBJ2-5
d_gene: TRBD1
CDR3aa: CASWDRTQETQYF
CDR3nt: TGTGCCAGTTGGGACAGGACCCAAGAGACCCAGTACTTC

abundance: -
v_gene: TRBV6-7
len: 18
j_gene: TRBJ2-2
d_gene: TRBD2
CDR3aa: CASSSPRLAGANTGELFF
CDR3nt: TGTGCCAGCAGTTCGCCCCGGCTAGCGGGAGCGAACACCGGGGAGCTGTTTTTT

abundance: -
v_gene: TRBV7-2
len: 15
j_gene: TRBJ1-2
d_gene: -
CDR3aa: CASSLSGFGNYGYTF
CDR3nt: TGTGCCAGCAGCTTGAGCGGGTTCGGAAACTATGGCTACACCTTC

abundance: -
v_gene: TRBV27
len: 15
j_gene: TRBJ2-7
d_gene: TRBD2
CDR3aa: CASSPGTSGGYEQYF
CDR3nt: TGTGCCAGCAGTCCAGGGACTAGCGGGGGCTACGAGCAGTACTTC

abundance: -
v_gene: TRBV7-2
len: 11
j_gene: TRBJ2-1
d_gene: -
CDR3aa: CASSLTGEQFF
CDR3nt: TGTGCCAGCAGCTTAACGGGTGAGCAGTTCTTC

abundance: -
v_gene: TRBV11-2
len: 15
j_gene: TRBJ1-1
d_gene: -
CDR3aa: CASSLGLGILNEAFF
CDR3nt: TGTGCCAGCAGCTTAGGGCTCGGAATACTAAATGAAGCTTTCTTT

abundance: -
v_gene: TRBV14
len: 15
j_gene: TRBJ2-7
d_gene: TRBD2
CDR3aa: CASSHDGTIFHEQYF
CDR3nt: TGTGCCAGCAGCCACGATGGGACTATTTTCCACGAGCAGTACTTC

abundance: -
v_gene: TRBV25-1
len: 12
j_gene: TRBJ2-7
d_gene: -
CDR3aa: CASSEYAYEQYF
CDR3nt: TGTGCCAGCAGTGAATATGCCTACGAGCAGTACTTC

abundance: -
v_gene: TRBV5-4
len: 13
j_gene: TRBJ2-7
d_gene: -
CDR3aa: CASSFPGTDEQYF
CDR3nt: TGTGCCAGCAGCTTCCCAGGGACCGACGAGCAGTACTTC

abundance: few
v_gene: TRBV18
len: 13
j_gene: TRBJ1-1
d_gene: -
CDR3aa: CASSQQGPTEAFF
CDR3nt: TGTGCCAGCTCACAACAGGGTCCCACTGAAGCTTTCTTT

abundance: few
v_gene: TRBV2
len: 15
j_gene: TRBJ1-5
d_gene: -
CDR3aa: CASNQRELVNQPQHF
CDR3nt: TGTGCCAGTAACCAGAGGGAATTGGTTAATCAGCCCCAGCATTTT

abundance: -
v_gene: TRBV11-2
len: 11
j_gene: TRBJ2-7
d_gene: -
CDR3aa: CASSRSYEQYF
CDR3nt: TGTGCCAGCAGCCGCTCTTACGAGCAGTACTTC

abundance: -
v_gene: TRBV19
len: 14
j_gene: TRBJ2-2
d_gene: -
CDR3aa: CASKVWANTGELFF
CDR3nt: TGTGCCAGTAAGGTCTGGGCGAACACCGGGGAGCTGTTTTTT

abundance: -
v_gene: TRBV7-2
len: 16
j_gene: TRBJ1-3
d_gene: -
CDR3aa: CASSSTHSGAGNTIYF
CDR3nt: TGTGCCAGCAGCTCAACTCACTCAGGGGCAGGAAACACCATATATTTT

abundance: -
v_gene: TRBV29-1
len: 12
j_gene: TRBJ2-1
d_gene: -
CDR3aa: CSVESRYNEQFF
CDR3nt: TGCAGCGTTGAGAGCAGGTACAATGAGCAGTTCTTC

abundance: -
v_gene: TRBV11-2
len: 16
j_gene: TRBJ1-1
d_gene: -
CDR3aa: CASSPIRQIMNTEAFF
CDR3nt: TGTGCCAGCAGCCCCATCCGACAAATCATGAACACTGAAGCTTTCTTT

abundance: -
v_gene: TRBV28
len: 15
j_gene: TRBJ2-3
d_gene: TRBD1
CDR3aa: CASSPPGQGTDTQYF
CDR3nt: TGTGCCAGCAGTCCGCCGGGACAGGGGACAGATACGCAGTATTTT

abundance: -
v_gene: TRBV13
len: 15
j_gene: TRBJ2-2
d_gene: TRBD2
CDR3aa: CASSLASGRTGELFF
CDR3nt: TGTGCCAGCAGCTTAGCTAGCGGGAGGACCGGGGAGCTGTTTTTT

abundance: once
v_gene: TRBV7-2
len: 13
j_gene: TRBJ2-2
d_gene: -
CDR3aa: CASGRDHTGELFF
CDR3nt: TGTGCCTCAGGCCGGGACCACACCGGGGAGCTGTTTTTT

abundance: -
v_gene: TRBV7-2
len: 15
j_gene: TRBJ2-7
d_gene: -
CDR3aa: CASSLFSRNSYEQYF
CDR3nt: TGTGCCAGCAGCCTTTTCAGTAGAAATAGTTACGAGCAGTACTTC

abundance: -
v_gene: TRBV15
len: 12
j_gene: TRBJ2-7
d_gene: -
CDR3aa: CATSRDHYEQYF
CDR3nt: TGTGCCACCAGCAGAGATCACTACGAGCAGTACTTC

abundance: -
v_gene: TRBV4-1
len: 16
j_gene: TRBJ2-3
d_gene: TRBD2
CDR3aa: CASRTLAGTLVDTQYF
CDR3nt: TGCGCCAGCAGAACCCTAGCGGGAACCCTCGTCGATACGCAGTATTTT

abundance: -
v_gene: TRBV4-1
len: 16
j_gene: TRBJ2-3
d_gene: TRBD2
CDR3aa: CASSHGTSGGLDTQYF
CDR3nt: TGCGCCAGCAGCCACGGGACTAGCGGGGGCTTGGATACGCAGTATTTT

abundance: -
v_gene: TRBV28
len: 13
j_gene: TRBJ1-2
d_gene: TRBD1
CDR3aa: CASSPDRTFGYTF
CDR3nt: TGTGCCAGCAGTCCGGACAGGACCTTTGGCTACACCTTC

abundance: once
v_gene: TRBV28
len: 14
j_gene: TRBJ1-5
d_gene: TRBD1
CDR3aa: CASTLTGGYQPQHF
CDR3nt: TGTGCCAGCACTTTGACAGGGGGCTACCAGCCCCAGCATTTT

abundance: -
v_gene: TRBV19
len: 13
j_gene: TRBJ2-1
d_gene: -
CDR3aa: CASSPRGDNEQFF
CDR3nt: TGTGCCAGTAGTCCCCGAGGAGACAATGAGCAGTTCTTC

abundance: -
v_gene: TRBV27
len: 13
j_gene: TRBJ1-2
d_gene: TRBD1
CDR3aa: CASRSRDSYGYTF
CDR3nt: TGTGCCAGCAGGAGCCGGGACAGCTATGGCTACACCTTC

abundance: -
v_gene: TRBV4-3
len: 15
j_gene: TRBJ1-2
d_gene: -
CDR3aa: CASSQYSDANYGYTF
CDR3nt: TGCGCCAGCAGCCAATACAGTGACGCTAACTATGGCTACACCTTC

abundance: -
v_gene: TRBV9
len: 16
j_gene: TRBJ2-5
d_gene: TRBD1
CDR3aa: CASSRMDRGLTETQYF
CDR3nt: TGTGCCAGCAGCCGTATGGACAGGGGCCTCACGGAGACCCAGTACTTC

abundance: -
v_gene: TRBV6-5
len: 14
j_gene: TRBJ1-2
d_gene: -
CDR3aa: CASSRNGINYGYTF
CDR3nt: TGTGCCAGCAGCCGAAACGGGATTAACTATGGCTACACCTTC

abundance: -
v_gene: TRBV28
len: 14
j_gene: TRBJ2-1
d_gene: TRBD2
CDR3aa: CASWTSGSYNEQFF
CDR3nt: TGTGCCAGCTGGACTAGCGGCTCCTACAATGAGCAGTTCTTC

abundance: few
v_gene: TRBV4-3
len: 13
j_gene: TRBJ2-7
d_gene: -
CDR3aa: CASSQTDSYEQYF
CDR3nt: TGCGCCAGCAGCCAAACTGACAGCTACGAGCAGTACTTC

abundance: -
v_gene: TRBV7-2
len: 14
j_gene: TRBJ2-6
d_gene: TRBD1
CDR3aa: CARSGGTGANVLTF
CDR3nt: TGTGCCAGGTCAGGGGGAACTGGGGCCAACGTCCTGACTTTC

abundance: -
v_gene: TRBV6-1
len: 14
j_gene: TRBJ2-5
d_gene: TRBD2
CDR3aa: CASSPGTSGETQYF
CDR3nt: TGTGCCAGCAGCCCCGGGACTAGCGGAGAGACCCAGTACTTC

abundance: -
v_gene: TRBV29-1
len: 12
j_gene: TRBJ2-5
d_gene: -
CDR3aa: CSVAGIGETQYF
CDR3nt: TGCAGCGTTGCAGGGATCGGGGAGACCCAGTACTTC

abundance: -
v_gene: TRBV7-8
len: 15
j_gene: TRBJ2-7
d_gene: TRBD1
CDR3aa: CASSSYRDSTNEQYF
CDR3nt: TGTGCCAGCAGCTCCTACCGGGACAGCACAAACGAGCAGTACTTC

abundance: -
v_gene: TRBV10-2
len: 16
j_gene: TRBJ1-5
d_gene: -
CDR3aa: CASSESTIYSNQPQHF
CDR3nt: TGCGCCAGCAGTGAGTCGACGATTTATAGCAATCAGCCCCAGCATTTT

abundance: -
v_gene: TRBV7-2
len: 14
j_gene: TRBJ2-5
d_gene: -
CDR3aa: CASSFDQMGETQYF
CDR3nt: TGTGCCAGCAGCTTTGACCAAATGGGGGAGACCCAGTACTTC

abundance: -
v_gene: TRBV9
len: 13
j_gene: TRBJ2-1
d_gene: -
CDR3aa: CASSYSPYNEQFF
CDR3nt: TGTGCCAGCAGCTACTCTCCCTACAATGAGCAGTTCTTC

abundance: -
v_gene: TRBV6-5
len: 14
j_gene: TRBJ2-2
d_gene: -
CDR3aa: CAISKQGRTGELFF
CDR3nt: TGTGCCATTTCCAAACAAGGTCGCACCGGGGAGCTGTTTTTT

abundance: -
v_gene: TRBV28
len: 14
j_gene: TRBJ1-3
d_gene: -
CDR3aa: CASSYLGSGNTIYF
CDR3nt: TGTGCCAGCAGTTATTTAGGCTCTGGAAACACCATATATTTT

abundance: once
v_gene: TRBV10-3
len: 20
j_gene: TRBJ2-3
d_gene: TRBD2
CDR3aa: CAISDSPGLAGGTSTDTQYF
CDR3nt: TGTGCCATCAGTGATTCCCCAGGACTAGCGGGGGGCACTAGCACAGATACGCAGTATTTT

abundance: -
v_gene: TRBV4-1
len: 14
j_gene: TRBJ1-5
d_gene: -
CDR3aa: CASSQDPGSRPQHF
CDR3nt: TGCGCCAGCAGCCAAGATCCGGGGAGTAGACCCCAGCATTTT

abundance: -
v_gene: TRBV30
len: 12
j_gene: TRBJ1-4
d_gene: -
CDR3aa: CAWGPGEGKLFF
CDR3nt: TGTGCCTGGGGCCCAGGAGAGGGAAAACTGTTTTTT

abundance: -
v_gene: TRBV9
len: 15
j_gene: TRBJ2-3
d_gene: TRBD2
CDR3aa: CASSPTGLAADTQYF
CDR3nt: TGTGCCAGCAGCCCAACGGGACTAGCGGCAGATACGCAGTATTTT